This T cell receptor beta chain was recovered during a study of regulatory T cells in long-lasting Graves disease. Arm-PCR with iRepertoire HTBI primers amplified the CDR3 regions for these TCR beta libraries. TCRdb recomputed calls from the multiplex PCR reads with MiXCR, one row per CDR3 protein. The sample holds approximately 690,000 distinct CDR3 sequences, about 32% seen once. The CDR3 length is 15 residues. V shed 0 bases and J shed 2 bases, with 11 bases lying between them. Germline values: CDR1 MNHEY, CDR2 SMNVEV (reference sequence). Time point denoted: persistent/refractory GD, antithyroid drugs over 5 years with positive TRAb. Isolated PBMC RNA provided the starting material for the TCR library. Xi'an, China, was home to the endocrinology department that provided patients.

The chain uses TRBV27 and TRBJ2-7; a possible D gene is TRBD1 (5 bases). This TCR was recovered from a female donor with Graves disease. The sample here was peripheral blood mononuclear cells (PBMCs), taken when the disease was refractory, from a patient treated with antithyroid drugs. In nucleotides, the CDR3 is TGTGCCAGCAGTTTATCGGGGCGTTCGACCTACGAGCAGTACTTC. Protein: CASSLSGRSTYEQYF.